This T cell receptor beta chain is drawn from a study of T cell clonotyping in hematopoietic cell transplantation. The overall study: Recipients' pretransplant samples followed cytoreduction.

This clone appeared once. The antigen remains unidentified. TCRdb's table, derived via immunoSEQ multiplex PCR, lists solely in-frame clones and lacks some. The table records some 8,500 clones, around four fifths of them present only once. Time point denoted: recipient sample about 28 days before transplant, after cytoreduction. Study findings and constraints: Few recipient clonotypes overlapped donors; over 95% were de novo at given depth. Cells were unsorted, so CD4 and CD8 contributions were not separated.

Between the trimmed V and J ends, which lost 4 bases and 3 bases, there was a span of 13 bases. Germline CDR1 reads SGHRS; CDR2 reads YFSETQ. CDR3 length equals 14 residues. The rearrangement uses TRBV5-1 and TRBJ2-5; no reliable D call. The sequence was obtained from a man aged 60 to 75 with acute myeloid leukemia. Some clones in this sample may be carry-over from other donors' samples. The sample in question was peripheral blood mononuclear cells, obtained before stem cell transplant. CDR3 region: CASSGIGVEETQYF. The CDR3 DNA reads TGCGCCAGCAGCGGCATTGGAGTCGAAGAGACCCAGTACTTC. Filled out from reference TRBV5-1 and TRBJ2-5, the complete variable domain reads KAGVTQTPRYLIKTRGQQVTLSCSPISGHRSVSWYQQTPGQGLQFLFEYFSETQRNKGNFPGRFSGRQFSNSRSEMNVSTLELGDSALYLCASSGIGVEETQYFGPGTRLLVL.